This T cell receptor (beta chain) is drawn from a study of T cell repertoires in cytomegalovirus infection. Study-wide background: CMV infection together with matching HLA type was indicated by public TCR beta signatures.

TCRdb re-derived calls from the reads in MiXCR, one entry per CDR3 protein. This table has 200,000 to 250,000 distinct CDR3 sequences, roughly 22% appearing once. From germline, CDR1 is DFQATT and CDR2 SNEGSKA (reference sequence). Trimming left V 3 bases short and J 2 bases short, with 13 bases between. The CDR3 length is 14 residues. This sequence originates from a human donor in good health (CMV status not recorded). Some clones in this sample may be carry-over from other donors' samples. V usage is TRBV20-1 and J usage is TRBJ2-5; no reliable D call. The sequencing input was CD8+ T cells from PBMCs. In nucleotides, the CDR3 is TGCAGTGCTAGGGCCCCGAACGCTCAAGAGACCCAGTACTTC. Translating it yields CSARAPNAQETQYF.